This T cell receptor beta chain was retrieved from a study of PD-1 blockade in classical Hodgkin lymphoma. Whole-study context: It was nivolumab at 3 mg/kg, given intravenously every 2 weeks, that patients received. Study-level findings and limits: Baseline TCR diversity was reportedly lower in newly diagnosed patients than in healthy donors. It was reported as lower still in relapsed/refractory patients.

Notes on this clone: Its antigen remains unidentified.

TCRdb's table, derived via immunoSEQ multiplex PCR, lists solely in-frame clones and lacks some. The sample records more than 30,000 clones, approximately 86% being singletons. All patients experienced relapse after autologous stem cell transplantation, and brentuximab vedotin exposure was variable. The sample consisted of peripheral blood mononuclear cells (PBMCs), taken before the second cycle of nivolumab. The sequence was collected from a human donor with classical Hodgkin lymphoma.

In DNA form, the CDR3 reads TGTGCCAGTAGCGATCCCGGCCTGGGATCGTCCTACAATGAGCAGTTCTTC. This gives the protein CASSDPGLGSSYNEQFF. This sequence joins TRBV19 and TRBJ2-1; unclear D gene. V lost 6 bases to trimming and J lost 1 base, with 19 bases between them. This CDR3 has 17 residues. CDR1 is LNHDA and CDR2 is SQIVND in the germline V gene (reference sequence).